This TCR beta chain was sequenced during a study of cytomegalovirus exposure and HLA in healthy donors. Study observations and caveats: The likely origin of a cluster of highly shared sequence variants was a sequencing artifact. When the data were analyzed later, several of the most significant clusters appeared to be linked to common viral pathogens.

Vbeta (60) and Jbeta (13) primers were used in the PCR. The assay was immunoSEQ multiplex PCR, and TCRdb's table has in-frame clones only and misses some. The repertoire holds some 210,000 clones, with 85% to 90% as singletons. Losses at the gene ends were 4 bases for V and 1 base for J; bases not matched to a gene: 8. Germline V gene data show CDR1 as MNHEY and CDR2 as SMNVEV (reference sequence). CDR3 length: 16 amino acids. About this clone: Its target is unknown.

The sequenced sample consisted of PBMCs. The sequence was collected from a man younger than 45 in good health and CMV-seronegative. The chain employs TRBV27 and TRBJ2-3; 7 nucleotides align to TRBD2. For the CDR3, the DNA is TGTGCCAGCAGTTCCCCCTCGGCGGGAGGCACAGATACGCAGTATTTT. Protein product: CASSSPSAGGTDTQYF.